Shown below are 29 T cell receptor beta chains from a single sample sequenced in a study of spatial heterogeneity in lung cancer. TCRdb used MiXCR to reprocess the 5' RACE reads, holding one entry per CDR3 protein. The sample yields 8,500 to 13,000 distinct CDR3 sequences, 7% to 9.5% seen once. Time point: sample taken at primary tumor resection. Whole RNA obtained from tumor, nontumor lung or frozen PBMC underwent sequencing without sorting. The sequenced sample was PBMCs, obtained at surgery. The receptor source for this set is a male donor with early-stage non-small cell lung cancer.

The sample holds many counts of this clonotype. The J gene is TRBJ2-3, the V gene TRBV27; 8 nucleotides line up with TRBD1. Germline CDR1 MNHEY, CDR2 SMNVEV (reference sequence). V shed 4 bases, J shed 4 bases, and the junction held 1 base outside the gene matches. This CDR3 contains 13 residues. CDR3 loop: CASSSRGPDTQYF. The DNA of the CDR3 is TGTGCCAGCAGTTCCAGGGGGCCAGATACGCAGTATTTT.

This clonotype is medium-sized by share. This chain uses TRBV15 with TRBJ2-5, with D hard to call. V lost 1 base and J lost 4, with 4 bases in between. This CDR3 has 12 residues. Germline CDR1 is LNHNV and CDR2 is YYDKDF (reference sequence). The CDR3 DNA reads as TGTGCCACCAGCAGAGTAGGAGAGACCCAGTACTTC. Its protein product is CATSRVGETQYF.

This clonotype was detected many times. V usage is TRBV19 and J usage is TRBJ2-3; TRBD2 matches at 12 bases. The CDR3 consists of 18 residues. Germline assignment: CDR1 LNHDA and CDR2 SQIVND (reference sequence). Losses at the gene ends were 0 bases for V and 2 bases for J; bases not matched to a gene: 6. CDR3 in amino acids: CASSIETSGGITTDTQYF. In nucleotides, the CDR3 is TGTGCCAGTAGTATAGAAACTAGCGGGGGGATTACCACAGATACGCAGTATTTT.

By share, this clonotype counts as medium-sized. J is TRBJ2-2 and V is TRBV27; no definite D call. The V and J ends lost 6 bases and 3 bases respectively, with 8 bases between them. Germline CDR1 is MNHEY and CDR2 is SMNVEV (reference sequence). This CDR3 is 13 amino acids long. The CDR3 DNA is TGTGCCAGCAGGCTGTCCCACACCGGGGAGCTGTTTTTT. Its translation: CASRLSHTGELFF.

The V call is TRBV24-1, the J call TRBJ2-7; D might be TRBD2 (6 bases). Germline V gene lookup returns CDR1 KGHDR and CDR2 SFDVKD. The V gene lost 4 bases and the J gene lost 3 bases, with 9 bases spanning the gap. The CDR3 is 13 residues long. CDR3 in amino acids: CATSEGDFYEQYF. DNA for the CDR3: TGTGCCACCAGTGAGGGGGACTTCTACGAGCAGTACTTC.

This clonotype qualifies as medium-sized (0.01 to 0.1%). The chain employs TRBV7-9 and TRBJ2-7; D call uncertain. Germline CDR1 and CDR2: SEHNR and FQNEAQ (reference sequence). This CDR3 spans 12 amino acids. The ends were cut back, 5 bases at V and 0 bases at J, with 5 bases in the middle. The CDR3, as DNA: TGTGCCAGCAGCCCCCCCTCCTACGAGCAGTACTTC. It encodes CASSPPSYEQYF.

This clonotype appeared many times. The chain joins TRBV6-4 to TRBJ1-2; perhaps TRBD1 as D (6 bases). Germline loops: CDR1 MRHNA, CDR2 SNTAGT. This CDR3 is 10 amino acids long. The V and J ends lost 8 bases and 8 bases respectively, with 9 bases between them. The CDR3 DNA follows: TGTGCCAGCGACCAGGGGGGCTACACCTTC. This codes for CASDQGGYTF.

V usage is TRBV3-1 and J usage is TRBJ2-7, with TRBD2 matching over 11 bases. The J segment lost 2 bases and the V segment lost 0 bases, leaving 3 bases of the junction unmatched. CDR1 LGHDT and CDR2 YNNKEL come from the germline V gene (reference sequence). CDR3 length: 16 residues. The CDR3 DNA sequence: TGTGCCAGCAGCCAAGAACTAGCGGGGGATACCTACGAGCAGTACTTC. Amino acids: CASSQELAGDTYEQYF.

The sample holds many counts of this clonotype. The genes are TRBV20-1 and TRBJ2-2, with D possibly being TRBD2 (5 bases). This CDR3 has 13 amino acids. Germline-derived CDR1 and CDR2 are DFQATT and SNEGSKA (reference sequence). The V and J ends lost 7 bases and 3 bases respectively, with 12 bases between them. DNA of the CDR3: TGCAGTGGCGGGCATATCGACACCGGGGAGCTGTTTTTT. It encodes CSGGHIDTGELFF.

By share of the sample, this clonotype is medium-sized. This chain connects TRBV27 to TRBJ1-4; unclear D gene. The V end was cut by 6 bases, the J end by 1 base, with 21 bases between. Germline V CDR1 and CDR2: MNHEY, SMNVEV (reference sequence). The CDR3 extends over 18 amino acids. CDR3 bases: TGTGCCAGCAGCCTGGGTATGGCCCGGGTTAAAACTAATGAAAAACTGTTTTTT. It is translated as CASSLGMARVKTNEKLFF.

DNA for the CDR3: TGCAGTGCTAGTCTAGGGACGACCTGGGAGACCCAGTACTTC. Amino acid sequence: CSASLGTTWETQYF. This chain uses TRBV20-1 with TRBJ2-5; the D call may be TRBD1 or TRBD2 (5 bases each). The CDR3 is made up of 14 amino acids. Looked up from germline, CDR1 is DFQATT and CDR2 is SNEGSKA (reference sequence). V lost 3 bases, J lost 5 bases, and 16 bases lay in between.

This clonotype was detected many times. This rearrangement joins TRBV28 to TRBJ2-1; D is possibly TRBD2 (5 bases). The CDR3 loop spans 16 amino acids. Trimming cost V 2 bases and J 8 bases, with 19 bases left between them. Germline values: CDR1 MDHEN, CDR2 SYDVKM. The CDR3, as DNA: TGTGCCAGCAGTTTAAGCGGAAGGATCAGGCGGCATGAGCAGTTCTTC. This sequence encodes CASSLSGRIRRHEQFF.

This clonotype was seen ten or more times. The chain links TRBV7-2 to TRBJ2-4; 8 bases fit TRBD1. After removal of 3 bases from V and 8 bases from J, the junction contained 9 bases not matched to a gene. This CDR3 is 15 amino acids long. Germline V gene data show CDR1 as SGHTA and CDR2 as FQGNSA. DNA for the CDR3: TGTGCCAGCAGCTTGCAGGGGGCGATCCCGGACATTCAGTACTTC. This translates into CASSLQGAIPDIQYF.

This clonotype came up many times. The chain is built from TRBV28 and TRBJ2-5, with TRBD1 matching over 7 bases. Germline CDR1 MDHEN, CDR2 SYDVKM. The CDR3 has 14 amino acids. V trimming: 7 bases; J trimming: 2 bases; junction bases outside the gene matches: 7. The CDR3 sequence: CASTYGQVQETQYF. The CDR3, as DNA: TGTGCCAGCACTTACGGACAGGTTCAAGAGACCCAGTACTTC.

This clonotype was seen many times. The chain is built from TRBV6-6 and TRBJ2-2; D is ambiguous. The V gene's germline CDR1 is MNHNY and CDR2 SVGAGI (reference sequence). The CDR3 totals 12 residues. With 6 bases removed from V and 0 bases from J, the gap between germline ends came to 2 bases. The CDR3 DNA reads TGTGCCAGCAGAGCGAACACCGGGGAGCTGTTTTTT. The encoded protein is CASRANTGELFF.

This clonotype qualifies as medium-sized (0.01 to 0.1%). The chain combines TRBV18 with TRBJ2-7; 9 bases are a match to TRBD1. Losses at the gene ends were 8 bases for V and 1 base for J; bases not matched to a gene: 6. This CDR3 comprises 14 residues. Per the germline V gene, CDR1 is KGHSH and CDR2 is LQKENI. The CDR3, as DNA: TGTGCCAGCGCCCGGGACAGGGAATCCTACGAGCAGTACTTC. It is translated as CASARDRESYEQYF.

By sample fraction, this clonotype is medium-sized. V usage is TRBV6-5 and J usage is TRBJ1-5; the D is unclear. This CDR3 has 14 residues. V was clipped by 0 bases and J by 5 bases, with 8 bases between them. The germline V gene has CDR1 MNHEY and CDR2 SVGAGI. CDR3 nucleotide sequence: TGTGCCAGCAGTTACTCGGGGTTCCATCAGCCCCAGCATTTT. Amino acids: CASSYSGFHQPQHF.

By sample fraction, this clonotype is medium-sized. The rearrangement links TRBV7-9 to TRBJ1-1; D unresolved. This CDR3 is built from 14 residues. Trimming pared 2 bases from V and 5 bases from J, leaving 12 bases between. Per the germline V gene, CDR1 is SEHNR and CDR2 is FQNEAQ (reference sequence). The CDR3 nucleotides are TGTGCCAGCAGCTTATTGGGTGGAGGGACTGAAGCTTTCTTT. Residues: CASSLLGGGTEAFF.

V gene TRBV20-1 combines with J gene TRBJ2-2; no firm D call. This CDR3 is 11 amino acids long. Between the trimmed V and J ends, which lost 6 bases and 6 bases, there was a span of 8 bases. Germline V CDR1 and CDR2: DFQATT, SNEGSKA (reference sequence). CDR3 coding DNA: TGCAGTGCCAAGAGTCCCGGGGAGCTGTTTTTT. Its translation is CSAKSPGELFF.

This clonotype was found many times. V gene TRBV20-1 combines with J gene TRBJ2-7; possible D gene TRBD2, 6 bases. CDR3 size: 14 residues. With 6 bases removed from V and 2 bases from J, the gap between germline ends came to 17 bases. Germline CDR1 and CDR2: DFQATT and SNEGSKA (reference sequence). The chain's CDR3 is CSALRRGGPYEQYF. The CDR3 DNA follows: TGCAGTGCCCTAAGACGGGGAGGACCCTACGAGCAGTACTTC.

This clonotype is labeled as medium-sized. The CDR3 is CSVTGTGEDTEAFF. CDR3 bases: TGCAGCGTGACCGGGACAGGGGAAGACACTGAAGCTTTCTTT. The rearrangement joins TRBV29-1 to TRBJ1-1, with 10 bases identical to TRBD1. Germline-derived CDR1 and CDR2 are SQVTM and ANQGSEA. V lost 6 bases and J lost 3; bases outside the gene matches: 7. CDR3 length: 14 amino acids.

This clonotype was detected ten times or more. The chain carries TRBV3-1 and TRBJ2-7; D gene unclear. V dropped 0 bases and J dropped 0 bases, with 9 bases sitting between them. Germline loops: CDR1 LGHDT, CDR2 YNNKEL (reference sequence). CDR3 length: 15 residues. The CDR3 here is CASSQDRAGSYEQYF. The CDR3 DNA reads as TGTGCCAGCAGCCAAGACCGGGCTGGCTCCTACGAGCAGTACTTC.

This clonotype was counted ten times or more. The gene calls are TRBV27 and TRBJ1-1; D call uncertain. Germline-derived CDR1 and CDR2 are MNHEY and SMNVEV (reference sequence). There are 14 residues in the CDR3. Trimming left V 5 bases short and J 1 base short, with 11 bases between. CDR3 coding DNA: TGTGCCAGCAGTCGACTTCATGGGAACACTGAAGCTTTCTTT. Its protein is CASSRLHGNTEAFF.

This clonotype was seen ten or more times. This sequence joins TRBV18 and TRBJ2-1, with 12 bases fitting TRBD2. V lost 6 bases and J lost 8; bases outside the gene matches: 8. Germline V gives CDR1 KGHSH, CDR2 LQKENI. This CDR3 spans 15 amino acids. The CDR3 is CASSPSGGARHEQFF. The CDR3 DNA reads TGTGCCAGCTCTCCTAGCGGGGGGGCCCGGCATGAGCAGTTCTTC.

The chain couples TRBV5-8 to TRBJ1-2; TRBD1 aligns across 7 bases. CDR3 length: 15 amino acids. Unmatched junction bases numbered 11, after V lost 4 bases and J lost 5 bases. CDR1 is SGHTS and CDR2 is YDEGEE in the germline V gene. This CDR3 reads CASSQGQDQRYGYTF. The CDR3 nucleotides are TGTGCCAGCAGCCAAGGACAGGACCAACGGTATGGCTACACCTTC.

This clonotype is medium-sized. The chain links TRBV12-3 or TRBV12-4 to TRBJ2-3, with a possible D match to TRBD1 (5 bases). The V end was cut by 5 bases, the J end by 7 bases, with 16 bases between. The CDR3 sequence is 14 residues long. Written as DNA, the CDR3 is TGTGCCAGCAGTCCAGACAGCCCCCTTAATACGCAGTATTTT. This encodes CASSPDSPLNTQYF.

The sample holds many counts of this clonotype. The chain combines TRBV20-1 with TRBJ2-3; D unresolved. The CDR3 loop spans 10 amino acids. Germline CDR1 and CDR2: DFQATT and SNEGSKA (reference sequence). Trimming pared 5 bases from V and 2 bases from J, leaving 2 bases between. CDR3 in DNA: TGCAGTGCTGCCACAGATACGCAGTATTTT. Translation gives CSAATDTQYF.

The rearrangement joins TRBV29-1 to TRBJ2-3, with 10 bases fitting TRBD2. V was pared by 3 bases and J by 6 bases, with 9 bases of the junction left unmatched. The CDR3 covers 15 residues. Germline lookup yields CDR1 SQVTM and CDR2 ANQGSEA. CDR3 bases: TGCAGCGTTGACGGAGCGGGGGGGCCGATCGATACGCAGTATTTT. Amino acid sequence: CSVDGAGGPIDTQYF.

This clonotype was seen repeatedly, ten times or more. The V gene is TRBV7-2, the J gene TRBJ2-3; D could derive from TRBD1 or TRBD2 (5 bases each). V was shortened by 2 bases and J by 5 bases, with 11 bases between the two germline ends. Germline V gene sequence: CDR1 SGHTA, CDR2 FQGNSA. There are 14 residues in the CDR3. In nucleotides, the CDR3 is TGTGCCAGCAGCTTAACGGGGCGAGGAGATACGCAGTATTTT. Its translation is CASSLTGRGDTQYF.